What follows is one T cell receptor beta chain and its context. TCRdb's copy holds only in-frame clones and misses some; the assay was immunoSEQ multiplex PCR. The data contain about 76,000 clones, around nine tenths of them singletons. The sample is drawn from a study of glioma-infiltrating T cells after dendritic cell vaccination. Study context: Samples are from glioblastoma patients in Phase I and II dendritic cell vaccine trials. Patients received three intradermal dendritic cell vaccine injections at biweekly intervals.

Noted time point: after dendritic cell vaccination, including at tumor progression/relapse. The source was blood, collected after dendritic cell vaccination. The receptor's source is a human donor with glioblastoma.

The CDR3 reads CASSQDFFEAFF. CDR3 nucleotide sequence: TGCGCCAGCAGCCAAGACTTCTTTGAAGCTTTCTTT. This chain links TRBV4-1 with TRBJ1-1; D uncertain. Germline V gene sequence: CDR1 MGHRA, CDR2 YSYEKL. Trimming left V 0 bases short and J 7 bases short, with 6 bases between. The CDR3 consists of 12 residues.